The clone carrying this TCR beta chain was recorded only once. Antigen: not known. This CDR3 is 14 amino acids long. Germline assignment: CDR1 SGHTS and CDR2 YDEGEE. The V end lost 2 bases, the J end lost 6 bases, and 15 bases lay between the germline ends. Clones were read by immunoSEQ multiplex PCR, and TCRdb kept only the in-frame ones, dropping some. There are around 160,000 clones in the sample; roughly 80% occur only once, and roughly 4.5% lies in the top ten. These data originate in a study of T cell responses to AZD1222 COVID-19 vaccine. Whole-study results and caveats: With dominance at 160-218 and 743-854, vaccine-associated CD4 TCRs spanned spike. Close to half of all spike-specific TCRs reportedly target regions of the variants that are unmutated. Donors were chiefly white British, with a greater number of females, and clonal diversity was perhaps underestimated.

The sequences come from peripheral blood, collected on day 0 of MenACWY control vaccination. V and J are TRBV5-8 and TRBJ2-7; D gene uncertain. The TCR was taken from an adult in good health. The CDR3 DNA is TGTGCCAGCAGCTTAAACGTCCTACACTCCGAGCAGTACGTC. Translated, it gives CASSLNVLHSEQYV.